Shown below are 4 T cell receptor beta chains from a single sample sequenced in a study of blood T cell repertoires in COVID-19. The repertoire was sequenced with immunoSEQ multiplex PCR; TCRdb's copy has only in-frame clones and lacks some. The table records hundreds of thousands of clones, roughly 89% of them present only once. Sequences were obtained from peripheral blood. The source of these receptors is a woman aged 25-40 years with acute or convalescent COVID-19.

This chain links TRBV7-3 with TRBJ2-2; D uncertain. CDR3 length: 12 amino acids. The V end lost 5 bases, the J end lost 8 bases, and 9 bases lay between the germline ends. CDR1 is SGHTA, CDR2 FQGTGA, per germline. The CDR3 spells CASSPSEGELFF. In DNA, the CDR3 is TGTGCCAGCAGCCCAAGTGAGGGGGAGCTGTTTTTT.

The chain carries TRBV7-8 and TRBJ2-7, with TRBD1 matching 7 bases. V was pared by 1 base and J by 0 bases, with 9 bases of the junction left unmatched. There are 17 residues in the CDR3. Per germline, CDR1 SGHVS and CDR2 FQNEAQ. The CDR3, as DNA: TGTGCCAGCAGCTTAGTCCTCGAGACAGGGTCCTCCTACGAGCAGTACTTC. This translates into CASSLVLETGSSYEQYF.

On this clone itself: Within the sample, other DNA sequences also encode this same CDR3. This CDR3 is CASRQGSEKLFF. CDR3 in DNA: TGTGCCAGCAGACAGGGGAGTGAAAAACTGTTTTTT. The chain carries TRBV12-3 or TRBV12-4 and TRBJ1-4; 7 bases align to TRBD1. The CDR3 extends over 12 amino acids. The V gene end was trimmed by 6 bases and the J gene end by 7 bases; junction bases not matched to a gene: 2.

CDR3 residues: CAIIRVSQGRSPSGTF. CDR3 DNA sequence: TGTGCCATCATTCGTGTTTCCCAAGGCCGGTCGCCTTCGGGCACCTTC. This chain connects TRBV10-3 to TRBJ1-2; D not resolved. The CDR3 has 16 residues. Germline lookup yields CDR1 ENHRY and CDR2 SYGVKD. Trimming removed 7 bases from V and 13 bases from J, with 31 bases in between.